This T cell receptor (beta chain) stems from a study of CD8+ T cells in alopecia areata. Study outcomes and limitations: Clonality in lesional scalp, especially alopecia totalis/universalis, exceeded that of normal scalp.

Following RNA extraction, reverse transcription yielded cDNA that acted as the sequencing template. Sequenced by immunoSEQ multiplex PCR; TCRdb stores in-frame clones only, minus some. The sample yields about 150,000 clones, more than 55% seen once. CDR1 is SGHAT, CDR2 FQNNGV, per germline. The length of the CDR3 is 14 residues. As concerns this clone: The antigen remains undetermined. Sequence at one end of the junction differs from germline and may be a read error.

The chain recombines TRBV11-2 with TRBJ2-1; D unresolved. The source material was CD8+ T cells sorted from blood. The receptor was isolated from a human donor in good health. Written as DNA, the CDR3 is TGTGCCAGCAGCCACGATAATGCCTACCATGAGCAGTTCTTC. This codes for CASSHDNAYHEQFF.